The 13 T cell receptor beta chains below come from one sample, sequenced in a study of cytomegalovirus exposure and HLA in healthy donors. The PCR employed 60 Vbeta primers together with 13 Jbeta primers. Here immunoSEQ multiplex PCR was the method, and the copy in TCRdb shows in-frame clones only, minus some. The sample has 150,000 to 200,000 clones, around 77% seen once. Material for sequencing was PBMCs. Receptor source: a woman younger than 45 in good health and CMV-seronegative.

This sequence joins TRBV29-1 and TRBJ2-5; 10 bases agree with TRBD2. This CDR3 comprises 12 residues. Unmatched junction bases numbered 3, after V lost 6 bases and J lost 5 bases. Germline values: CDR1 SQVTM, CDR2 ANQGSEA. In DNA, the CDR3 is TGCAGCGTCCTAGCGGGAGACGAGACCCAGTACTTC. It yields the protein CSVLAGDETQYF.

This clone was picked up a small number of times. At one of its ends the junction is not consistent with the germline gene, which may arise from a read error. The CDR3 loop is CSSSPSISGARFRTEAFF. The CDR3 nucleotides are TGTTCCAGCAGCCCCTCGATTTCAGGGGCGAGGTTTCGGACTGAAGCTTTCTTT. The V and J genes are TRBV7-9 and TRBJ1-1; TRBD1 is a possible D gene (6 bases). Per germline, CDR1 SEHNR and CDR2 FQNEAQ (reference sequence). This CDR3 is built from 18 residues.

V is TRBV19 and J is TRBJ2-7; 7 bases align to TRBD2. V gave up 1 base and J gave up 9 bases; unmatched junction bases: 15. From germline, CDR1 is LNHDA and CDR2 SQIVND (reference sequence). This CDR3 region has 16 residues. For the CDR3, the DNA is TGTGCCAGTAGTATAGGAGGCGGGAGCTCCGTCGTGGGGCAGTACTTC. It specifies CASSIGGGSSVVGQYF.

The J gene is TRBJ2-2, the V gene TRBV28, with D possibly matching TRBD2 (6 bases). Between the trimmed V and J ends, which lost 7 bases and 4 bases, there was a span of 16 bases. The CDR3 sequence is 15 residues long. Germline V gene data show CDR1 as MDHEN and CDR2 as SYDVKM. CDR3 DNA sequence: TGTGCCAGCACCGTCGGTCCCGGGGGCACCGGGGAGCTGTTTTTT. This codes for CASTVGPGGTGELFF.

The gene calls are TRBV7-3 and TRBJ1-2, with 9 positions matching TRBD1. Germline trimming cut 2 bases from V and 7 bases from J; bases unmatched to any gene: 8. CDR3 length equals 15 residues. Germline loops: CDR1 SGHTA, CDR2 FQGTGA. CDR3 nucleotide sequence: TGTGCCAGCAGCTTATCGGCGGACAGGGGATTTGGCTACACCTTC. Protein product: CASSLSADRGFGYTF.

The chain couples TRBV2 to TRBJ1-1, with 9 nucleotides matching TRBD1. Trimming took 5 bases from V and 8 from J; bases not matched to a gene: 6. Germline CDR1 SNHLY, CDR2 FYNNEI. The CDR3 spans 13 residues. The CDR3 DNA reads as TGTGCCAGCAGTCTTGGACAGGGGCGCGAAGCTTTCTTT. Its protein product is CASSLGQGREAFF.

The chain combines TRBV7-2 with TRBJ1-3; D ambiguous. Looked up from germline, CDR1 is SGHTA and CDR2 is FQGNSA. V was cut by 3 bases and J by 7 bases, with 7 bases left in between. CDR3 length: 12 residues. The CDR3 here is CASSFSRNTIYF. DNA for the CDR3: TGTGCCAGCAGCTTTAGTCGCAACACCATATATTTT.

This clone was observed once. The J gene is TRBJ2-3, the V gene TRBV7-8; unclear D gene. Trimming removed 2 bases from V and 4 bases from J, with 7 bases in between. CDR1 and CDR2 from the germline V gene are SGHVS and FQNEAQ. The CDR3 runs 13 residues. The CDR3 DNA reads TGTGCCAGCAGCTTATTTTCCGCAGATACGCAGTATTTT. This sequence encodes CASSLFSADTQYF.

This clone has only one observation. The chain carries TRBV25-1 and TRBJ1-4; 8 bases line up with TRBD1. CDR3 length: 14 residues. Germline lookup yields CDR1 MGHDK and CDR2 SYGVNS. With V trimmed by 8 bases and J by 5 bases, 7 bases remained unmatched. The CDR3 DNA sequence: TGTGCCAGCTCTTGGACAGGGCTAAATGAAAAACTGTTTTTT. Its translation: CASSWTGLNEKLFF.

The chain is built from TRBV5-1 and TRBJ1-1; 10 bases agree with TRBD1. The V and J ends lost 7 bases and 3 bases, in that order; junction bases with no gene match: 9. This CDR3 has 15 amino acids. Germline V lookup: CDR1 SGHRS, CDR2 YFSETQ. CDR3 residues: CASGDRGTGDTEAFF. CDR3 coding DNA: TGCGCCAGCGGGGACAGGGGAACGGGCGACACTGAAGCTTTCTTT.

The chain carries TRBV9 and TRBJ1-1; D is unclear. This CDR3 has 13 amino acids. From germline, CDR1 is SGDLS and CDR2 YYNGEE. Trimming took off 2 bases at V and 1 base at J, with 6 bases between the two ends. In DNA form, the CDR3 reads TGTGCCAGCAGCGTGCAAGCGAACACTGAAGCTTTCTTT. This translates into CASSVQANTEAFF.

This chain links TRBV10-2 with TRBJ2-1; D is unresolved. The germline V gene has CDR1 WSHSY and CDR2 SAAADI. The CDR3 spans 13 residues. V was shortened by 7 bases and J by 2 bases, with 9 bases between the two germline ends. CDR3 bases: TGCGCCAGCAATCCCTATGCCTACAATGAGCAGTTCTTC. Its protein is CASNPYAYNEQFF.

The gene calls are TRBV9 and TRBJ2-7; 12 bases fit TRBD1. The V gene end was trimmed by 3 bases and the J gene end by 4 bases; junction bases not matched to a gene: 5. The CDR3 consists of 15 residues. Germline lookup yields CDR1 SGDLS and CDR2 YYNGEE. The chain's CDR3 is CASSAGTGGTYEQYF. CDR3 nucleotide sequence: TGTGCCAGCAGCGCAGGGACAGGGGGCACGTACGAGCAGTACTTC.